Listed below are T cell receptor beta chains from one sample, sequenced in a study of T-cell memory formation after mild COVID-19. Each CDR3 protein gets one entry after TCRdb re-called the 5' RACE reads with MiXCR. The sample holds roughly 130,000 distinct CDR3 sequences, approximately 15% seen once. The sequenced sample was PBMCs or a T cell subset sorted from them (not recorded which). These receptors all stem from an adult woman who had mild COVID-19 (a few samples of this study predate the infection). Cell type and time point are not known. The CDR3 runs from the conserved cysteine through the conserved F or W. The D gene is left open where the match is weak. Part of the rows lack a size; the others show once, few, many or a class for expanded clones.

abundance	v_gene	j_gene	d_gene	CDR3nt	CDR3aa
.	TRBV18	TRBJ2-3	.	TGTGCCAGCTCATCTGACTTATTACTCACAGATACGCAGTATTTT	CASSSDLLLTDTQYF
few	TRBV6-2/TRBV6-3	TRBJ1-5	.	TGTGCCAGCAGTCCAAGACAGTCCAATCAGCCCCAGCATTTT	CASSPRQSNQPQHF
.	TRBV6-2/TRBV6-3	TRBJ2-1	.	TGTGCCAGCAGTTACTCTTCCGGGACTTACAGCTCCTACAATGAGCAGTTCTTC	CASSYSSGTYSSYNEQFF
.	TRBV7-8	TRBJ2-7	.	TGTGCCAGCAGCTGGGGGGAGTCCTACGAGCAGTACTTC	CASSWGESYEQYF
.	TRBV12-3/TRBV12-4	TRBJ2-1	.	TGTGCCACCAAGACTAAAGGGGAAAACAATGAGCAGTTCTTC	CATKTKGENNEQFF
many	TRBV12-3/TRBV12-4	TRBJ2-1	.	TGTGCCAGCAGCCCTGGGGGCAGAGGGAGGGTTACCTACAATGAGCAGTTCTTC	CASSPGGRGRVTYNEQFF
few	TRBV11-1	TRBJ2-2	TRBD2	TGTGCCACGCGGGGACTAGACCAGAACACCGGGGAGCTGTTTTTT	CATRGLDQNTGELFF
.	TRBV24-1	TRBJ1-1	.	TGTGCCACCAGTGAAGGGGACGGCACTGAAGCTTTCTTT	CATSEGDGTEAFF
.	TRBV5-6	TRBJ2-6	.	TGTGCCAGCAGTCGCATGTCAGCTGGGGCCAACGTCCTGACTTTC	CASSRMSAGANVLTF
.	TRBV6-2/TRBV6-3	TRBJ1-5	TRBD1	TGTGCCAGCAGCAAGACAGGGGGCAATCAGCCCCAGCATTTT	CASSKTGGNQPQHF
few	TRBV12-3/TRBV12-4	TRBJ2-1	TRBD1	TGTGCCAGCAGAAGACAGGGGGTCTACAATGAGCAGTTCTTC	CASRRQGVYNEQFF
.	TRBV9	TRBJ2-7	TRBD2	TGTGCCAGCAGCGAAACTAGCGGGAGGGACCCCGAGCAGTACTTC	CASSETSGRDPEQYF
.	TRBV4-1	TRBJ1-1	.	TGCGCCAGCAGAAGGACAGTGGGGAACACTGAAGCTTTCTTT	CASRRTVGNTEAFF
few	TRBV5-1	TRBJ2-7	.	TGCGCCAGCAGCAGGGACTCCTACGAGCAGTACTTC	CASSRDSYEQYF
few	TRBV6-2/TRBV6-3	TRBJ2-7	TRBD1	TGTGCCAGCAGTTCCAACCCCGGGACAGGGCGGTCCTACGAGCAGTACTTC	CASSSNPGTGRSYEQYF
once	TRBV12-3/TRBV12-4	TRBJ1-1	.	TGTGCCAGCAGTTTGGGAGCGTCCGGGACCACTGAAGCTTTCTTT	CASSLGASGTTEAFF